This T cell receptor (beta chain) was captured in a study of blood T cell repertoires in COVID-19 (dated by TCRdb to 2020 to 2021). With regard to the full study: Samples from collaborators originated in the United States, Italy and Spain and spanned both the acute and convalescent phases of COVID-19. Where available, HLA class I and class II types were taken from metadata supplied by the sample provider and were not determined by assay-based typing. The prospective study material was composed of cDNA or gDNA derived from T cells, B-cell-depleted T cells, or PBMCs. A de-identified subject ID, COVID-19 status, age in years and sex were almost always included in the sample metadata. A freely available public database, intended as a resource for researchers studying the immune response to SARS-CoV-2, is where the repertoires were released. Deeply sampled blood TCRbeta repertoires from subjects exposed to, actively infected with, or recovered from COVID-19 were included in the dataset. Samples were obtained from the ongoing ImmuneRACE study (first 160 participants) and from 1,254 subjects provided by 6 global collaborators. Study-wide findings and limitations: Clinical and demographic metadata were provided uncurated, with the amount varying by source and participant.

Points on this clone: Its antigen target is currently unknown. No much larger clonotype is one base removed from it; base qualities were not supplied.

The CDR3 measures 17 amino acids from cysteine to phenylalanine. The CDR3 DNA has 51 bases and is translated from base 1. CDR1 and CDR2 (SGHDT, YYEEEE) derive from the germline V gene. Trimming at the junction amounts to 0 bases on V and 0 bases on J, and the germline ends lie 13 bases apart. Enrolling through a virtual design, the prospective study's participants ranged in age from roughly 18 to 89 years and lived across 24 United States geographic areas. To assign participants to cohorts, the prospective study relied on clinical history that participants themselves reported in a screening survey and a study questionnaire. In the prospective study, whole blood, serum and a nasopharyngeal or oropharyngeal swab were collected from each participant by mobile phlebotomists. Over a roughly 2-month period, participants in the prospective study had the option of providing additional blood draws and questionnaires. Prospective study blood samples were shipped either frozen or at room temperature before DNA extraction.

TCRbeta CDR3 regions were amplified from genomic DNA using the immunoSEQ Assay, a bias-controlled multiplex PCR. The authors' analysis ran thus. The number of nucleated cells in each sample was estimated from the amplification of reference gene primers within the assay. Sequence reads were collapsed and filtered to measure the absolute abundance of every unique TCRbeta CDR3 rearrangement. Productive Simpson clonality was computed per sample as the square root of Simpson's diversity index over productive rearrangements. Held by TCRdb, this immuneACCESS table contains in-frame sequences only and omits some clones. Under half of the omission traces to an unresolved V gene where checked; the cause of the rest is unknown. The V and J calls and clone size were taken over from that table, and D and trimming were inferred from the DNA. The sample records 400,000 or so clones, around 90% of which are singletons. The ten largest clones capture roughly 2% of the sample.

The source is a middle-aged woman with acute COVID-19. This sequence uses TRBV5-6 and TRBJ1-3; the D gene is perhaps TRBD1, from 5 matching bases. Sequenced: PBMCs or T cells enriched from blood (not recorded which). CDR3 reads: CASSLVGDSFSGNTIYF. The DNA sequence reads TGTGCCAGCAGCTTGGTAGGTGACAGCTTCTCTGGAAACACCATATATTTT.